This T cell receptor (beta chain) was documented in a study of shared clonotypes between healthy human individuals. TCRdb keeps only in-frame clones here, not all; method: immunoSEQ multiplex PCR. Among approximately 1.5 million clones listed, approximately 98% were seen once. Material for sequencing was naive CD4+ T cells sorted from blood. Specified subset: CD45RA+ positively selected. This sequence originates from a man between 25 and 39 years old in good health.

The chain's CDR3 is CASRGRDRSGANVLTF. CDR3 DNA sequence: TGTGCCAGCAGAGGCAGGGACAGGTCTGGGGCCAACGTCCTGACTTTC. This chain joins TRBV28 and TRBJ2-6, with TRBD1 identical over 8 bases. CDR1 and CDR2 (germline): MDHEN, SYDVKM. This CDR3 spans 16 amino acids. V lost 6 bases to trimming and J lost 1 base; unmatched junction nucleotides: 5.